This TCR beta chain is drawn from a study of patients and donors after allogeneic stem cell transplantation. Germline assignment: CDR1 MDHEN and CDR2 SYDVKM. Trimming took 7 bases from V and 5 from J; bases not matched to a gene: 10. CDR3 length: 15 amino acids. Via MiXCR, TCRdb re-called the RT-PCR reads, giving one row per CDR3 protein. The sample holds approximately 170,000 distinct CDR3 sequences, about a quarter seen once. This clonotype was sampled from a human donor who was either an allogeneic HSCT recipient or a stem cell or donor lymphocyte infusion donor (not recorded which). It is not recorded whose cells these are; they may come from a transplant donor. Sequencing was done on a sample of blood, either unsorted or a sorted T cell fraction (not recorded which). This rearrangement joins TRBV28 to TRBJ2-1; 8 bases align to TRBD2. The CDR3 here is CASTKNPLADNEQFF. In nucleotides, the CDR3 is TGTGCCAGCACTAAAAACCCACTAGCGGACAATGAGCAGTTCTTC.